Listed below are T cell receptor beta chains from one sample, sequenced in a study of CD8+CD57+ T cells in acquired aplastic anemia. TCRdb used MiXCR to reprocess the reads, holding one entry per CDR3 protein. This sample yields just over 450,000 distinct CDR3 sequences, of which roughly a third are seen a single time; under 0.95% belongs to the top ten. The material sequenced was sorted CD4+, CD8+, or CD8+CD57+ T cells (not recorded which) from PBMCs. The receptors originated from a human donor with aplastic anemia. CDR3s include the opening cysteine and the closing phenylalanine or tryptophan. Each record gives: CDR3 length, J gene, clone size, D gene, V gene, CDR3 protein, CDR3 DNA. A D gene is named only where the DNA matches it firmly. Not all rows give a size; the values are once, few, many and, for expanded clones, a class.

12 | TRBJ2-7 | few | TRBD1 | TRBV5-1 | CATRQGMGEQYF | TGCGCCACCAGACAGGGTATGGGCGAGCAGTACTTC
16 | TRBJ2-1 | few | TRBD2 | TRBV25-1 | CASSVSPGGSGNGQFF | TGTGCCAGCAGCGTCTCTCCGGGGGGGTCTGGGAATGGGCAGTTCTTC
13 | TRBJ2-6 | - | - | TRBV7-6 | CASSLGRDNVLTF | TGTGCCAGCAGCTTAGGCAGGGACAACGTCCTGACTTTC
14 | TRBJ2-5 | few | - | TRBV7-6 | CASSPGGRQETQYF | TGTGCTAGCAGCCCAGGTGGGAGGCAAGAGACCCAGTACTTC
12 | TRBJ2-7 | many | - | TRBV7-9 | CASSLVSREQYF | TGTGCCAGCAGCTTAGTTTCACGGGAGCAGTACTTC
14 | TRBJ2-7 | once | - | TRBV10-3 | CAISPRRTSYEQYF | TGTGCCATCAGCCCCAGGAGAACATCCTACGAGCAGTACTTC
11 | TRBJ1-2 | few | - | TRBV29-1 | CSADRNYGYTF | TGCAGCGCTGATCGTAACTATGGCTACACCTTC
16 | TRBJ2-7 | many | TRBD1 | TRBV11-1 | CASSPLTGGGSGEQYF | TGTGCCAGCAGCCCTCTGACAGGGGGCGGGTCCGGCGAGCAGTACTTC
13 | TRBJ1-6 | many | - | TRBV7-2 | CASSFVENSPLHF | TGTGCCAGCAGCTTTGTCGAAAATTCACCCCTCCACTTT
13 | TRBJ1-1 | - | - | TRBV12-3/TRBV12-4 | CASSLMDLPEAFF | TGTGCCAGCAGTTTAATGGATCTACCTGAAGCTTTCTTT
14 | TRBJ2-5 | - | TRBD2 | TRBV24-1 | CATNLAGVGETQYF | TGTGCCACCAACCTAGCGGGAGTGGGAGAGACCCAGTACTTC
13 | TRBJ2-3 | - | - | TRBV6-4 | CATLYIGGDTQYF | TGTGCCACCTTATACATCGGGGGAGATACGCAGTATTTT
13 | TRBJ2-3 | - | - | TRBV7-9 | CASNRVRTDTQYF | TGTGCCAGCAACAGGGTCAGGACAGATACGCAGTATTTT
12 | TRBJ1-6 | many | - | TRBV12-3/TRBV12-4 | CASRLMNSPLHF | TGTGCCAGCAGGTTAATGAATTCACCCCTCCACTTT
15 | TRBJ1-4 | few | TRBD1 | TRBV7-8 | CASSLIGTGNEKLFF | TGTGCCAGCAGCTTAATCGGGACAGGGAATGAAAAACTGTTTTTT
13 | TRBJ1-1 | - | - | TRBV30 | CAWRRTVNTEAFF | TGTGCCTGGAGACGGACGGTGAACACTGAAGCTTTCTTT
14 | TRBJ1-3 | - | - | TRBV5-1 | CASSLQDSGNTIYF | TGCGCCAGCAGCCTACAGGATTCTGGAAACACCATATATTTT
15 | TRBJ1-5 | many | - | TRBV5-1 | CASSATGIGNQPQHF | TGCGCCAGCAGCGCTACAGGGATCGGCAATCAGCCCCAGCATTTT
14 | TRBJ1-1 | few | TRBD1 | TRBV9 | CASSVQGGNTEAFF | TGTGCCAGCAGCGTCCAGGGGGGGAACACTGAAGCTTTCTTT
13 | TRBJ1-1 | few | - | TRBV4-2 | CASSPWTDNEAFF | TGTGCCAGCAGCCCCTGGACAGACAATGAAGCTTTCTTT
15 | TRBJ1-2 | - | TRBD1 | TRBV12-3/TRBV12-4 | CASSLGGTGGRGYTF | TGTGCCAGCAGTTTAGGAGGGACAGGGGGGAGAGGCTACACCTTC
14 | TRBJ1-1 | many | - | TRBV20-1 | CSARDRRTNTEAFF | TGCAGTGCTAGAGACAGGCGGACCAACACTGAAGCTTTCTTT
15 | TRBJ1-5 | many | TRBD1 | TRBV19 | CASRGETGGYQPQHF | TGTGCCAGTAGGGGGGAGACAGGGGGCTATCAGCCCCAGCATTTT
13 | TRBJ2-1 | - | - | TRBV7-2 | CASSFPSMDEQFF | TGTGCCAGCAGCTTTCCATCCATGGATGAGCAGTTCTTC
13 | TRBJ1-6 | - | - | TRBV7-8 | CASGLSYNSPLHF | TGTGCCAGCGGTCTCTCCTATAATTCACCCCTCCACTTT
12 | TRBJ1-1 | many | - | TRBV20-1 | CSASSSSSEAFF | TGCAGTGCTAGCTCCAGTAGCTCTGAAGCTTTCTTT
13 | TRBJ2-3 | few | - | TRBV9 | CASSPRHLDTQYF | TGTGCCAGCAGCCCAAGACACTTGGATACGCAGTATTTT
15 | TRBJ1-2 | many | TRBD1 | TRBV20-1 | CSASLAPGTGKGYTF | TGCAGTGCTAGTCTCGCACCCGGGACAGGGAAGGGCTACACCTTC
16 | TRBJ1-6 | many | - | TRBV19 | CASTRGGTARNSPLHF | TGTGCCAGTACCCGGGGGGGAACAGCGCGCAATTCACCCCTCCACTTT
13 | TRBJ1-1 | few | - | TRBV2 | CASRSSGISEAFF | TGTGCCAGCAGGAGCTCAGGGATCTCTGAAGCTTTCTTT
20 | TRBJ1-5 | few | - | TRBV20-1 | CSARDSLRKGGARRNQPQHF | TGCAGTGCTAGAGATTCCCTACGGAAGGGGGGCGCGAGAAGAAATCAGCCCCAGCATTTT
14 | TRBJ2-5 | few | TRBD1 | TRBV20-1 | CSARGQRLPETQYF | TGCAGTGCTAGGGGACAGCGTTTACCAGAGACCCAGTACTTC
14 | TRBJ2-5 | - | - | TRBV25-1 | CASEKGIGQETQYF | TGTGCCAGCGAGAAGGGGATTGGCCAAGAGACCCAGTACTTC
12 | TRBJ2-5 | - | - | TRBV6-1 | CASELYQETQYF | TGTGCCAGCGAACTGTACCAAGAGACCCAGTACTTC
14 | TRBJ1-6 | many | - | TRBV12-3/TRBV12-4 | CASSFGQTGSPLHF | TGTGCCAGCAGTTTTGGACAGACGGGTTCACCCCTCCACTTT
16 | TRBJ2-7 | few | TRBD2 | TRBV6-1 | CASKRTSGRRPSEQYF | TGTGCCAGCAAAAGGACTAGCGGGAGGCGCCCTTCCGAGCAGTACTTC
15 | TRBJ1-6 | many | - | TRBV5-1 | CASSLTGQWNSPLHF | TGCGCCAGCAGCTTAACAGGGCAGTGGAATTCACCCCTCCACTTT
12 | TRBJ1-1 | many | - | TRBV20-1 | CSARGQYTEAFF | TGCAGTGCTAGAGGTCAGTACACTGAAGCTTTCTTT
14 | TRBJ1-1 | - | TRBD1 | TRBV10-3 | CASSYYRGNTEAFF | TGTGCCAGCAGTTACTACAGGGGCAACACTGAAGCTTTCTTT
17 | TRBJ1-6 | many | - | TRBV7-2 | CASSLLSRVSYNSPLHF | TGTGCCAGCAGCTTACTGAGTAGGGTCTCGTATAATTCACCCCTCCACTTT
13 | TRBJ1-5 | few | - | TRBV9 | CASCQGLGQPQHF | TGTGCCAGCTGCCAGGGACTGGGGCAGCCCCAGCATTTT
15 | TRBJ2-3 | many | - | TRBV25-1 | CASSEMGGNTDTQYF | TGTGCCAGCAGTGAAATGGGCGGGAACACAGATACGCAGTATTTT
15 | TRBJ1-6 | - | - | TRBV6-1 | CASTHVSSYNSPLHF | TGTGCCAGCACCCATGTTAGCTCCTATAATTCACCCCTCCACTTT
18 | TRBJ2-1 | - | - | TRBV11-2 | CASSPLGQARLSYNEQFF | TGTGCCAGCAGCCCCCTCGGTCAGGCCCGATTATCCTACAATGAGCAGTTCTTC
14 | TRBJ1-5 | many | TRBD1 | TRBV20-1 | CSAAGQGGNQPQHF | TGCAGTGCAGCGGGACAGGGTGGCAATCAGCCCCAGCATTTT
14 | TRBJ2-7 | many | TRBD1 | TRBV7-9 | CASSLRDRVVEQYF | TGTGCCAGCAGCTTACGGGACAGGGTCGTCGAGCAGTACTTC
13 | TRBJ1-1 | many | - | TRBV19 | CASSIRRNQRAFF | TGTGCCAGTAGTATAAGGCGGAACCAGAGGGCTTTCTTT
16 | TRBJ2-1 | few | TRBD1 | TRBV24-1 | CATSAGQDPWGNEQFF | TGTGCCACCAGTGCGGGACAGGACCCATGGGGCAATGAGCAGTTCTTC
16 | TRBJ1-6 | - | TRBD1 | TRBV5-6 | CASSYRDRVANSPLHF | TGTGCCAGCAGCTATAGGGACAGGGTGGCCAATTCACCCCTCCACTTT